This T cell receptor (beta chain) stems from a study of blood T cell dynamics during melanoma immunotherapy. The assay received all extracted DNA from sorted CD8+ subsets. Using immunoSEQ multiplex PCR, the repertoire was profiled, and TCRdb retains in-frame clones only, with some absent. Altogether about 12,000 clones are present, about 90% being singletons, with the ten largest covering approximately 0.19%. CDR3 length equals 11 residues. Germline lookup yields CDR1 SQVTM and CDR2 ANQGSEA. After removal of 7 bases from V and 4 bases from J, the junction contained 3 bases not matched to a gene. Study-level results: Immune-effector CD8+ cells best matched cell-free DNA CDR3 sequences and were most clonal.

This clone was detected only once. As yet, its antigen is unknown. The time point is: week 3, after first cycle of checkpoint inhibitor. Blood was drawn before treatment and at week 3 after checkpoint blockade. No patient had earlier systemic cancer treatment, concurrent immunosuppressants, or another active cancer. This chain connects TRBV29-1 to TRBJ1-1; 7 nucleotides match TRBD1. Sequences were derived from effector memory CD8+ T cells from blood, sampled from a patient treated with checkpoint blockade. The source of this sequence is a human donor with melanoma. CDR3 coding DNA: TGCAGCGGTCACAGGGGCACTGAAGCTTTCTTT. Protein product: CSGHRGTEAFF. Full variable domain (missing parts from reference TRBV29-1 and TRBJ1-1): SAVISQKPSRDICQRGTSLTIQCQVDSQVTMMFWYRQQPGQSLTLIATANQGSEATYESGFVIDKFPISRPNLTFSTLTVSNMSPEDSSIYLCSGHRGTEAFFGQGTRLTVV.